Following are 18 T cell receptor beta chains from one sample sequenced in a study of CD8 T cells in ankylosing spondylitis. TCRdb analysed the 5' RACE reads with MiXCR anew, one entry per CDR3 protein. Of 80,000 to 100,000 distinct CDR3 sequences listed, roughly 8% are singletons. Material for sequencing was blood, either unsorted or a sorted T cell fraction (not recorded which). The receptors come from a male donor with ankylosing spondylitis or in good health (not recorded which).

This clonotype has a count of ten or more. This chain connects TRBV6-2 or TRBV6-3 to TRBJ2-2, with unresolved D. CDR1 MNHEY and CDR2 SVGEGT come from the germline V gene. Trimming cost V 7 bases and J 4 bases, with 16 bases left between them. This CDR3 region has 15 residues. The CDR3 DNA reads TGTGCCAGCAAGGCTCTGGATGGACGCACCGGGGAGCTGTTTTTT. Translated, it gives CASKALDGRTGELFF.

This clonotype was seen repeatedly, ten times or more. This sequence joins TRBV12-3 or TRBV12-4 and TRBJ2-1; unclear D gene. This CDR3 is built from 12 residues. Between the trimmed V and J ends, which lost 5 bases and 6 bases, there was a span of 8 bases. CDR3 sequence reads: CASSALANEQFF. CDR3 coding DNA: TGTGCCAGCAGTGCCTTAGCCAATGAGCAGTTCTTC.

This clonotype has a count of ten or more. CDR3 protein: CASSQGTTLSYNEQFF. DNA of the CDR3: TGTGCCAGCAGCCAAGGGACGACCCTCTCCTACAATGAGCAGTTCTTC. The chain has TRBV3-1 and TRBJ2-1; D call uncertain. Between the trimmed V and J ends, which lost 1 base and 0 bases, there was a span of 10 bases. CDR3 length equals 16 residues. Germline CDR1 and CDR2: LGHDT and YNNKEL (reference sequence).

This clonotype was observed at least ten times. This rearrangement joins TRBV7-9 to TRBJ2-3; D might be TRBD2 (5 bases). Germline V lookup: CDR1 SEHNR, CDR2 FQNEAQ (reference sequence). Trimming pared 8 bases from V and 5 bases from J, leaving 20 bases between. The CDR3 is 15 amino acids. CDR3 sequence: CASLSSGPRRDTQYF. The CDR3 bases are TGTGCCAGCCTCTCGAGCGGTCCTAGGAGAGATACGCAGTATTTT.

This clonotype was seen many times. V usage is TRBV20-1 and J usage is TRBJ2-3; TRBD1 or TRBD2 may be the D gene (6 bases each). Germline V gene data show CDR1 as DFQATT and CDR2 as SNEGSKA (reference sequence). Trimming stripped 6 bases from V and 5 bases from J, with 24 bases between. The CDR3 consists of 16 residues. The DNA for the CDR3 is TGCAGTGCACCGAGGGGGTGGGGACTGAGATTAGATACGCAGTATTTT. It encodes CSAPRGWGLRLDTQYF.

This clonotype has just a few counts. A clone one base away is much larger, so this may be a read error. CDR3 protein: CCAVERGGLSGELFF. CDR3 sequence (DNA): TGCTGTGCTGTAGAGCGGGGGGGCCTTAGCGGGGAGCTGTTTTTT. The chain couples TRBV20-1 to TRBJ2-2; 10 bases are a match to TRBD2. Per germline, CDR1 DFQATT and CDR2 SNEGSKA (reference sequence). The CDR3 length is 15 residues.

This clonotype was seen only a few times. The CDR3 is CASSFLAGGQETQYF. Here the CDR3 DNA reads TGTGCCAGCAGCTTCCTAGCGGGAGGCCAAGAGACCCAGTACTTC. The genes are TRBV7-6 and TRBJ2-5, with 11 bases fitting TRBD2. Germline V CDR1 and CDR2: SGHVS, FNYEAQ. This CDR3 is 15 amino acids long. V lost 3 bases, J lost 1 base, and 1 base stayed unmatched. The full variable domain, completed using reference TRBV7-6 and TRBJ2-5, is GAGVSQSPRYKVTKRGQDVALRCDPISGHVSLYWYRQALGQGPEFLTYFNYEAQQDKSGLPNDRFSAERPEGSISTLTIQRTEQRDSAMYRCASSFLAGGQETQYFGPGTRLLVL.

This clonotype was seen at least ten times. This chain joins TRBV6-1 and TRBJ1-3; no reliable D call. The CDR3 length is 14 residues. V lost 4 bases and J 3 bases, leaving 10 bases between the germline ends. CDR1 is MNHNS and CDR2 is SASEGT in the germline V gene. The CDR3 loop reads CASSATDDGNTIYF. Written as DNA, the CDR3 is TGTGCCAGCAGTGCTACAGATGATGGAAACACCATATATTTT.

This clonotype was recorded many times. The CDR3 DNA is TGCGCCAGCAGCTTGGCCAGTGGGGCTCACCCCTACGAGCAGTACTTC. Its protein is CASSLASGAHPYEQYF. The rearrangement uses TRBV5-1 and TRBJ2-7; the D gene is possibly TRBD1 (5 bases). V gave up 0 bases and J gave up 2 bases, with 15 bases separating them. The germline V gene has CDR1 SGHRS and CDR2 YFSETQ. This CDR3 region has 16 residues.

The chain combines TRBV5-1 with TRBJ1-1; D gene unclear. The germline V and J ends were trimmed by 2 bases and 3 bases, with 17 bases remaining between them. Per germline, CDR1 SGHRS and CDR2 YFSETQ. The CDR3 is made up of 16 amino acids. The CDR3 sequence: CASSFGGRDVYTEAFF. The DNA of the CDR3 is TGCGCCAGCAGCTTTGGCGGGCGAGACGTGTACACTGAAGCTTTCTTT. Full variable domain (rest looked up from reference TRBV5-1 and TRBJ1-1): KAGVTQTPRYLIKTRGQQVTLSCSPISGHRSVSWYQQTPGQGLQFLFEYFSETQRNKGNFPGRFSGRQFSNSRSEMNVSTLELGDSALYLCASSFGGRDVYTEAFFGQGTRLTVV.

This clonotype showed up many times. The chain joins TRBV9 to TRBJ2-7, with TRBD1 identical over 7 bases. Germline values: CDR1 SGDLS, CDR2 YYNGEE. Trimming removed 0 bases from V and 6 bases from J; junction bases left unmatched: 6. The CDR3 has 14 amino acids. CDR3 sequence reads: CASSVGDSSLEQYF. The CDR3 DNA follows: TGTGCCAGCAGCGTAGGGGACAGCTCTCTCGAGCAGTACTTC.

This clonotype was recorded many times. The V and J genes are TRBV12-3 or TRBV12-4 and TRBJ2-1; 9 nucleotides match TRBD2. The junction had 7 bases not matched to a gene; V was cut back by 3 bases and J by 4 bases. This CDR3 comprises 16 residues. The CDR3, as DNA: TGTGCCAGCAGTTTTGGGATAGCGGGGGCTTACAATGAGCAGTTCTTC. Its protein product is CASSFGIAGAYNEQFF.

The table lists this clonotype with many counts. CDR3 sequence reads: CASSLSRDRDLNTEAFF. The CDR3, as DNA: TGTGCCAGCAGTTTATCCCGGGACAGGGACTTGAACACTGAAGCTTTCTTT. The chain recombines TRBV12-3 or TRBV12-4 with TRBJ1-1; TRBD1 matches 9 bases. Trimming cost V 2 bases and J 0 bases; bases outside gene matches: 7. The CDR3 has 17 amino acids.

This clonotype was observed at least ten times. The chain couples TRBV30 to TRBJ1-5; 10 bases match TRBD1. Trimming cost V 3 bases and J 5 bases; bases outside gene matches: 4. Germline CDR1 and CDR2: GTSNPN and SVGIG (reference sequence). The CDR3 is made up of 14 amino acids. CDR3 loop: CAWSGDRGYQPQHF. The CDR3 DNA reads TGTGCCTGGAGCGGGGACAGGGGCTATCAGCCCCAGCATTTT.

Worth noting for this clonotype: This may stem from a read error, because a much larger clone lies one nucleotide away. The chain uses TRBV6-1 and TRBJ2-7; 8 bases are a match to TRBD1. CDR1 and CDR2 (germline): MNHNS, SASEGT. The CDR3 runs 12 residues. The CDR3: CTSRTGWDEQYF. The CDR3 DNA is TGTACCAGCAGGACAGGGTGGGACGAGCAGTACTTC.

This clonotype was counted many times. CDR3 sequence reads: CASSLQDRVYEQYF. DNA of the CDR3: TGTGCCAGCAGTTTACAAGACAGGGTTTACGAGCAGTACTTC. The chain has TRBV27 and TRBJ2-7, with 7 bases identical to TRBD1. The V gene's germline CDR1 is MNHEY and CDR2 SMNVEV (reference sequence). With 2 bases clipped from V and 4 bases from J, the junction kept 5 bases outside the gene matches. The CDR3 consists of 14 residues.

This clonotype was recorded many times. The chain combines TRBV20-1 with TRBJ2-7; tentatively, D is TRBD1 (5 bases). V was clipped by 3 bases and J by 2 bases, with 17 bases between them. The CDR3 runs 15 residues. CDR1 and CDR2 (germline): DFQATT, SNEGSKA (reference sequence). CDR3 amino acids: CSASSPGINAYEQYF. In nucleotides, the CDR3 is TGCAGTGCTAGCTCCCCAGGGATCAACGCCTACGAGCAGTACTTC.

This clonotype was observed many times. The chain has TRBV5-1 and TRBJ2-4, with 14 bases identical to TRBD2. The length of the CDR3 is 18 residues. V lost 0 bases, J lost 4 bases, and 6 bases stayed unmatched. CDR1 and CDR2 (germline): SGHRS, YFSETQ. CDR3 in amino acids: CASSLAGTSGSIKNIQYF. In DNA, the CDR3 is TGCGCCAGCAGCTTGGCCGGGACTAGCGGGAGTATTAAAAACATTCAGTACTTC.